This T cell receptor (beta chain) stems from a study of shared clonotypes between healthy human individuals. As for the study in general: Per donor, CD8 memory used one plate, CD8 naive used two, CD4 memory used three and CD4 naive used three.

A CD45RA-negative memory subset and a CD45RA+ naive subset were separated from the CD4+ cells. TCRdb keeps only in-frame clones here, not all; method: immunoSEQ multiplex PCR. The sample contains over 700,000 clones, roughly two thirds of which appear only once. This CDR3 region has 13 residues. Germline loops: CDR1 ENHRY, CDR2 SYGVKD. Trimming removed 6 bases from V and 8 bases from J; junction bases left unmatched: 9. Sequenced input: memory CD4+ T cells sorted from blood. As for subset: CD45RA-negative fraction. The V call is TRBV10-3, the J call TRBJ1-2, with 7 bases lining up with TRBD1. The clonotype was recovered from a woman younger than 45 in good health. The CDR3 spells CAISATGTNGYTF. As DNA, the CDR3 is TGTGCCATCAGCGCGACAGGGACTAACGGCTACACCTTC.